This T cell receptor beta chain was retrieved from a study of blood T cell repertoires in COVID-19. The wider study: Some COVID-19 samples were acute and others convalescent; all came from the United States, Italy and Spain. T cells, B-cell-depleted T cells, or PBMCs provided the cDNA or gDNA that served as material.

Produced via immunoSEQ multiplex PCR; TCRdb's table is partial and in-frame only. The table records around 190,000 clones, about four fifths of them present only once. The CDR3 spans 13 residues. Germline-derived CDR1 and CDR2 are SQVTM and ANQGSEA. Trimming cost V 5 bases and J 0 bases; bases outside gene matches: 2. Seattle patients were enrolled during active infection and followed longitudinally. This TCR was recovered from a woman aged 60-75 years with COVID-19, enrolled during active disease. The chain uses TRBV29-1 and TRBJ2-7; TRBD1 matches 9 bases. The specimen was peripheral blood. The CDR3 loop is CSVRDRVSYEQYF. The DNA of the CDR3 is TGCAGCGTTCGGGACAGGGTCTCCTACGAGCAGTACTTC.